What follows are 28 T cell receptor beta chains derived from one specimen sequenced in a study of technical replicates of blood from several donors. Clones were sequenced by immunoSEQ multiplex PCR, and TCRdb holds only the in-frame ones, with some missing. The table records 85,000 or so clones, about 94% of them present only once. The material sequenced was T cells isolated from PBMCs. The receptors shown here come from a human donor in good health.

In its sample, this clone was seen once. The chain links TRBV6-4 to TRBJ2-1, with D hard to call. The V end was cut by 3 bases, the J end by 4 bases, with 7 bases between. This CDR3 has 13 amino acids. Germline CDR1 and CDR2: MRHNA and SNTAGT. This CDR3 reads CASSDQQYNEQFF. CDR3 nucleotide sequence: TGTGCCAGCAGTGATCAACAATACAATGAGCAGTTCTTC.

V gene TRBV7-2 combines with J gene TRBJ1-5; D might be TRBD1 (5 bases). Trimming pared 2 bases from V and 15 bases from J, leaving 26 bases between. There are 16 residues in the CDR3. Germline CDR1 reads SGHTA; CDR2 reads FQGNSA. The CDR3 DNA is TGTGCCAGCAGCTTAACCGTAAATGAGGGACTCTCGGACGTGCATTTT. This codes for CASSLTVNEGLSDVHF.

The chain joins TRBV7-8 to TRBJ2-1; 7 nucleotides agree with TRBD2. The length of the CDR3 is 16 residues. From germline, CDR1 is SGHVS and CDR2 FQNEAQ. V shed 0 bases and J 3 bases; nucleotides not matched to a gene: 5. The CDR3: CASSLAAGELYNEQFF. In DNA, the CDR3 is TGTGCCAGCAGCTTAGCGGCGGGGGAGCTCTACAATGAGCAGTTCTTC.

The chain joins TRBV5-5 to TRBJ2-7; D possibly corresponds to TRBD1 (6 bases). This CDR3 contains 16 residues. Trimming removed 0 bases at V and 1 base at J, with 14 bases between. Germline loops: CDR1 SGHKS, CDR2 YYEKEE (reference sequence). The CDR3 protein is CASSLVGQTLSYEQYF. The CDR3 region has the DNA TGTGCCAGCAGCTTGGTAGGACAGACACTATCCTACGAGCAGTACTTC.

On this clone itself: At one of its ends the junction is not consistent with the germline gene, which may arise from a read error. The rearrangement uses TRBV7-9 and TRBJ2-1; possible D gene TRBD2, 5 bases. Germline CDR1 reads SEHNR; CDR2 reads FQNEAQ (reference sequence). CDR3 size: 13 residues. CDR3 protein: CASSYEDVITRVF. The CDR3 DNA reads TGTGCCAGCAGCTACGAGGACGTGATTACGAGGGTCTTC.

The J gene is TRBJ1-4, the V gene TRBV19; D remains unclear. The CDR3 has 13 residues. The germline gives CDR1 LNHDA, CDR2 SQIVND (reference sequence). The V end was cut by 3 bases, the J end by 12 bases, with 14 bases between. CDR3 loop: CASSILAGDELFF. The CDR3 DNA reads TGTGCCAGTAGTATTTTGGCGGGAGACGAACTGTTTTTT.

This chain joins TRBV18 and TRBJ2-1, with a tentative D call TRBD1 (6 bases). CDR1 is KGHSH, CDR2 LQKENI, per germline. The CDR3 length is 15 residues. With 5 bases removed from V and 2 bases from J, the gap between germline ends came to 13 bases. The CDR3 DNA sequence: TGTGCCAGCTCAAGTCGACAGGACCCCTACAATGAGCAGTTCTTC. This translates into CASSSRQDPYNEQFF.

The chain carries TRBV5-1 and TRBJ1-1; 8 bases fit TRBD1. V dropped 5 bases and J dropped 8; count of bases not matched to a gene: 14. The CDR3 length is 15 residues. The germline V gene has CDR1 SGHRS and CDR2 YFSETQ. The CDR3 nucleotides are TGCGCCAGCAGGCAGGGACAGGCCTTTCCCCCCGAAGCTTTCTTT. Translating it yields CASRQGQAFPPEAFF.

The chain links TRBV15 to TRBJ2-7; perhaps TRBD1 as D (6 bases). The CDR3 consists of 16 residues. Trimming cost V 0 bases and J 2 bases, with 14 bases left between them. CDR1 and CDR2 (germline): LNHNV, YYDKDF (reference sequence). The CDR3 region has the DNA TGTGCCACCAGCAGAGATCCCATGGCAGGGGCCTACGAGCAGTACTTC. Its protein is CATSRDPMAGAYEQYF.

CDR3 protein: CATGGGNEKLFF. The CDR3 coding sequence is TGTGCCACTGGCGGCGGTAATGAAAAACTGTTTTTT. This rearrangement joins TRBV28 to TRBJ1-4, with D unresolved. Germline assignment: CDR1 MDHEN and CDR2 SYDVKM. The CDR3 is 12 residues long. Trimming shortened V by 10 bases and J by 4 bases, and 10 bases separated the two germline ends.

This sequence joins TRBV19 and TRBJ1-5; D uncertain. The CDR3 loop spans 13 amino acids. Trimming left V 6 bases short and J 7 bases short, with 13 bases between. Germline CDR1 LNHDA, CDR2 SQIVND (reference sequence). CDR3 bases: TGTGCCAGTAGCAACCGACAAGGACAGCCCCAGCATTTT. Translated: CASSNRQGQPQHF.

V usage is TRBV7-6 and J usage is TRBJ2-7; TRBD2 might be the D (6 bases). This CDR3 is built from 15 residues. CDR1 is SGHVS, CDR2 FNYEAQ, per germline. V lost 5 bases and J lost 5, with 19 bases in between. CDR3 bases: TGTGCCAGCAGCCCCTCGTGGGGGGATCTGGACGAGCAGTACTTC. It yields the protein CASSPSWGDLDEQYF.

This sequence joins TRBV12-2 and TRBJ2-2; TRBD2 is taken as the D call from the table, unchecked against the DNA. TRBV12-2 is an annotated pseudogene. The CDR3 has 14 amino acids. This chain's CDR3 is CASGGFVNTGELFF. The DNA of the CDR3 is TGTGCAAGCGGCGGGTTTGTGAACACCGGGGAGCTGTTTTTT.

The CDR3 DNA reads as TGTGCCAGCAGCGACAGAATGTCCGGGACAGCCTGGAACGAGCAGTACTTC. Protein product: CASSDRMSGTAWNEQYF. The chain combines TRBV7-8 with TRBJ2-7; TRBD1 matches at 7 bases. J lost 5 bases, V lost 5 bases, and 18 bases had no gene match. In germline, CDR1 is SGHVS, CDR2 FQNEAQ. This CDR3 has 17 residues. Combining the CDR3 with reference TRBV7-8 and TRBJ2-7 gives the whole variable domain GAGVSQSPRYKVAKRGQDVALRCDPISGHVSLFWYQQALGQGPEFLTYFQNEAQLDKSGLPSDRFFAERPEGSVSTLKIQRTQQEDSAVYLCASSDRMSGTAWNEQYFGPGTRLTVT.

This chain connects TRBV28 to TRBJ2-2; TRBD1 aligns across 9 bases. V shed 4 bases and J 6 bases; nucleotides not matched to a gene: 15. The CDR3 has 18 residues. Germline loops: CDR1 MDHEN, CDR2 SYDVKM. The CDR3 sequence is CASSSPPSKGQGAGELFF. The CDR3 DNA reads as TGTGCCAGCAGTTCCCCACCATCCAAGGGACAGGGTGCCGGGGAGCTGTTTTTT. The whole variable domain, remainder taken from reference TRBV28 and TRBJ2-2, is DVKVTQSSRYLVKRTGEKVFLECVQDMDHENMFWYRQDPGLGLRLIYFSYDVKMKEKGDIPEGYSVSREKKERFSLILESASTNQTSMYLCASSSPPSKGQGAGELFFGEGSRLTVL.

The J gene is TRBJ1-4, the V gene TRBV5-4; D not certain. The ends were cut back, 1 base at V and 7 bases at J, with 11 bases in the middle. The germline CDR1 and CDR2 sequences are SGHNT and YYREEE (reference sequence). The length of the CDR3 is 14 residues. The CDR3 nucleotides are TGTGCCAGCAGCTTGAATCGGCCAGGTGAAAAACTGTTTTTT. It specifies CASSLNRPGEKLFF.

V gene TRBV2 combines with J gene TRBJ2-7, with a tentative D call TRBD2 (5 bases). From germline, CDR1 is SNHLY and CDR2 FYNNEI. V was clipped by 9 bases and J by 3 bases, with 15 bases between them. The CDR3 length is 13 residues. The DNA for the CDR3 is TGTGCCAGTGGAGATCCGGACTTCTACGAGCAGTACTTC. Translated: CASGDPDFYEQYF.

CDR3 nucleotides: TGTGCCACCAGCAGACAGACAGGGTATCAGCCCCAGCATTTT. This sequence encodes CATSRQTGYQPQHF. The rearrangement joins TRBV15 to TRBJ1-5; 7 bases fit TRBD1. Germline V gives CDR1 LNHNV, CDR2 YYDKDF (reference sequence). After removal of 2 bases from V and 5 bases from J, the junction contained 3 bases not matched to a gene. The CDR3 spans 14 residues.

This clone was detected only once. V usage is TRBV4-1 and J usage is TRBJ2-4; TRBD1 is a possible D gene (7 bases). Trimming took 2 bases from V and 8 from J, leaving 13 bases between them. The germline CDR1 and CDR2 sequences are MGHRA and YSYEKL. This CDR3 is built from 14 residues. The CDR3 region has the DNA TGCGCCAGCAGCCAACCAGGGGGGTTGGACATTCAGTACTTC. Encoded protein: CASSQPGGLDIQYF.

This chain's CDR3 is CSIRQVLNTEAFF. The CDR3, as DNA: TGCAGCATCCGACAGGTCCTGAACACTGAAGCTTTCTTT. The chain recombines TRBV29-1 with TRBJ1-1; tentative D call: TRBD1 (6 bases). V lost 8 bases and J lost 0, with 13 bases in between. Germline V gene data show CDR1 as SQVTM and CDR2 as ANQGSEA. The length of the CDR3 is 13 residues.

The rearrangement uses TRBV5-1 and TRBJ2-7; D remains unclear. Germline CDR1 is SGHRS and CDR2 is YFSETQ. Trimming took 4 bases from V and 2 from J, leaving 10 bases between them. This CDR3 is 13 amino acids long. CDR3 DNA: TGCGCCAGCAGCCCCACTGCTCCCTACGAGCAGTACTTC. Protein sequence: CASSPTAPYEQYF.

Only one count was recorded for this clone. The chain carries TRBV19 and TRBJ2-7; TRBD1 might be the D (5 bases). CDR1 LNHDA and CDR2 SQIVND come from the germline V gene (reference sequence). The CDR3 sequence is 14 residues long. V lost 3 bases to trimming and J lost 2 bases, with 11 bases between them. The CDR3 DNA follows: TGTGCCAGTAGTATTGGGGCAGGGACCTACGAGCAGTACTTC. Translating gives CASSIGAGTYEQYF.

This rearrangement joins TRBV28 to TRBJ1-5, with D perhaps matching TRBD1 (5 bases). This CDR3 region has 15 residues. V was trimmed by 6 bases and J by 3 bases, leaving 15 bases between them. From germline, CDR1 is MDHEN and CDR2 SYDVKM. CDR3 sequence reads: CASRGGLGDNQPQHF. Written as DNA, the CDR3 is TGTGCCAGCAGGGGAGGGTTAGGGGACAATCAGCCCCAGCATTTT.

The CDR3 DNA sequence: TGTGCCAGCAGTTCAAGTTTAGGTGTAGGGGACTACGAAAATGAGCAGTTCTTC. This translates into CASSSSLGVGDYENEQFF. This chain connects TRBV7-6 to TRBJ2-1, with 7 bases matching TRBD2. V was pared by 6 bases and J by 7 bases, with 21 bases of the junction left unmatched. In germline, CDR1 is SGHVS, CDR2 FNYEAQ. This CDR3 comprises 18 residues.

V gene TRBV6-1 combines with J gene TRBJ1-2, with D perhaps matching TRBD1 (5 bases). With 4 bases removed from V and 0 bases from J, the gap between germline ends came to 18 bases. The CDR3 spans 17 residues. The germline gives CDR1 MNHNS, CDR2 SASEGT. The CDR3 is CASSASLQEIANYGYTF. CDR3 DNA: TGTGCCAGCAGTGCGTCCCTACAGGAAATAGCTAACTATGGCTACACCTTC.

The chain recombines TRBV29-1 with TRBJ2-1; TRBD2 aligns across 13 bases. Germline V gives CDR1 SQVTM, CDR2 ANQGSEA. The CDR3 spans 16 residues. The V segment lost 5 bases and the J segment 8 bases; nucleotides outside the gene matches: 12. In DNA, the CDR3 is TGCAGCGTTTCCTTGTATTCCGGGACTAGCGGGGATGAGCAGTTCTTC. It specifies CSVSLYSGTSGDEQFF.

The rearrangement joins TRBV7-6 to TRBJ1-3; TRBD1 matches at 7 bases. The CDR3 is made up of 15 amino acids. Germline V lookup: CDR1 SGHVS, CDR2 FNYEAQ. V lost 5 bases, J lost 2 bases, and 6 bases stayed unmatched. The CDR3 DNA reads as TGTGCCAGCAGCCCTCCACAGGGGCCTGGAAACACCATATATTTT. Its protein is CASSPPQGPGNTIYF.

The rearrangement joins TRBV2 to TRBJ2-5; tentatively, D is TRBD2 (6 bases). The length of the CDR3 is 13 residues. Germline CDR1 reads SNHLY; CDR2 reads FYNNEI. Trimming took 6 bases from V and 5 from J, leaving 13 bases between them. The CDR3 DNA reads as TGTGCCAGCAGGGACTACCGTGGGGAGACCCAGTACTTC. Its protein is CASRDYRGETQYF.